Listed below are T cell receptor beta chains from one sample, sequenced in a study of control samples from healthy donors and cancer patients. TCRdb's table, derived via immunoSEQ multiplex PCR, lists solely in-frame clones and lacks some. The sample consists of around 7,400 clones, approximately 81% of them appearing once. Sequencing was carried out using PBMCs. The source of these receptors is a man aged 70-80 years with lung cancer. Both conserved end residues are part of each CDR3. Fields, in order: clone size, J gene, V gene, D gene, CDR3 DNA, CDR3 protein. D genes are given only for firm matches. Rows may omit the clone size; those that give it use once, few, many or a size class.

abundance: few; j_gene: TRBJ1-1; v_gene: TRBV10-1; d_gene: NA; CDR3nt: TGCGCCAGCAGCCATGGCGGACAGAACACTGAAGCTTTCTTT; CDR3aa: CASSHGGQNTEAFF
abundance: once; j_gene: TRBJ2-7; v_gene: TRBV27; d_gene: TRBD2; CDR3nt: TGTGCCAGCAGAGCGACTAGCGGGAGAAGGGAGCAGTACTTC; CDR3aa: CASRATSGRREQYF
abundance: NA; j_gene: TRBJ2-3; v_gene: TRBV6-2/TRBV6-3; d_gene: TRBD1; CDR3nt: TGTGCCAGCAGTTATCAAAGGGACAGGGGAGTCGCAGATACGCAGTATTTT; CDR3aa: CASSYQRDRGVADTQYF
abundance: once; j_gene: TRBJ1-1; v_gene: TRBV5-1; d_gene: NA; CDR3nt: TGCGCCAGCAGCTTGCGGGGACGGACGAACACTGAAGCTTTCTTT; CDR3aa: CASSLRGRTNTEAFF
abundance: NA; j_gene: TRBJ2-7; v_gene: TRBV27; d_gene: TRBD1; CDR3nt: TGTGCCAGCAGTTTAGGGACAGGGGGAGCCTACGAGCAGTACTTC; CDR3aa: CASSLGTGGAYEQYF
abundance: once; j_gene: TRBJ2-7; v_gene: TRBV6-2/TRBV6-3; d_gene: NA; CDR3nt: TGTGCCAGCAGTTCCCTACGCCGGGGGTTGACCTACGAGCAGTACTTC; CDR3aa: CASSSLRRGLTYEQYF
abundance: NA; j_gene: TRBJ2-1; v_gene: TRBV11-3; d_gene: NA; CDR3nt: TGTGCCAGCAGCTTATCATTGGGCAGGGTTAGCTACAATGAGCAGTTCTTC; CDR3aa: CASSLSLGRVSYNEQFF
abundance: NA; j_gene: TRBJ2-3; v_gene: TRBV19; d_gene: NA; CDR3nt: TGTGCCAGTAGTATTAATGCGAGGGCGACTAGCACAGATACGCAGTATTTT; CDR3aa: CASSINARATSTDTQYF
abundance: few; j_gene: TRBJ1-2; v_gene: TRBV5-1; d_gene: NA; CDR3nt: TGCGCCAGCAGCTTGGGAACCCCACAGAACTATGGCTACACCTTC; CDR3aa: CASSLGTPQNYGYTF
abundance: NA; j_gene: TRBJ1-4; v_gene: TRBV7-9; d_gene: NA; CDR3nt: TGTGCCAGCTCAGGGAAGGGTAATGAAAAACTGTTTTTT; CDR3aa: CASSGKGNEKLFF
abundance: once; j_gene: TRBJ1-4; v_gene: TRBV7-8; d_gene: NA; CDR3nt: TGTGCCAGCAGCTTGACCGCAGGGGTCTTGGAAAAACTGTTTTTT; CDR3aa: CASSLTAGVLEKLFF
abundance: hyperexpanded; j_gene: TRBJ1-1; v_gene: TRBV7-9; d_gene: NA; CDR3nt: TGTGCCAGCAGCGCCCAGCTTGGCACTGAAGCTTTCTTT; CDR3aa: CASSAQLGTEAFF
abundance: NA; j_gene: TRBJ1-1; v_gene: TRBV3-1/TRBV3-2; d_gene: NA; CDR3nt: TGTGCCAGCAGCCGTGGTGGGGACACTGAAGCTTTCTTT; CDR3aa: CASSRGGDTEAFF
abundance: medium-sized; j_gene: TRBJ2-5; v_gene: TRBV23-1; d_gene: TRBD1; CDR3nt: TGCGCCAGCAGTCAAAAGACAGGGCTAGAGACCCAGTACTTC; CDR3aa: CASSQKTGLETQYF
abundance: NA; j_gene: TRBJ1-6; v_gene: TRBV2; d_gene: NA; CDR3nt: TGTGCCAGCAGTGGGACGGACGATTCACCCCTCCACTTT; CDR3aa: CASSGTDDSPLHF
abundance: NA; j_gene: TRBJ2-1; v_gene: TRBV9; d_gene: NA; CDR3nt: TGTGCCAGCAGCGTAGAAGGCAGGGAAATAAATGAGCAGTTCTTC; CDR3aa: CASSVEGREINEQFF
abundance: few; j_gene: TRBJ2-7; v_gene: TRBV6-6; d_gene: NA; CDR3nt: TGTGCCAGCAGTTACAAAGCGGCCTCCTACGAGCAGTACTTC; CDR3aa: CASSYKAASYEQYF
abundance: NA; j_gene: TRBJ1-3; v_gene: TRBV25-1; d_gene: NA; CDR3nt: TGTGCCACCAGAGGAGACGGAAACACCATATATTTT; CDR3aa: CATRGDGNTIYF
abundance: NA; j_gene: TRBJ2-3; v_gene: TRBV10-1; d_gene: NA; CDR3nt: TGCGCCAGCAACGAAAACAGGGGAGGAATTGATACGCAGTATTTT; CDR3aa: CASNENRGGIDTQYF
abundance: NA; j_gene: TRBJ2-2; v_gene: TRBV7-8; d_gene: NA; CDR3nt: TGTGCCAGCAGCTTATGGCGGACCCAAACCGGGGAGCTGTTTTTT; CDR3aa: CASSLWRTQTGELFF
abundance: NA; j_gene: TRBJ1-5; v_gene: TRBV19; d_gene: TRBD1; CDR3nt: TGTGCCAGTAAGGTGGACAGGGGGCTTAGGCCCCAGCATTTT; CDR3aa: CASKVDRGLRPQHF
abundance: once; j_gene: TRBJ2-3; v_gene: TRBV15; d_gene: NA; CDR3nt: TGTGCCACCAGCGCGGCAGATACGCAGTATTTT; CDR3aa: CATSAADTQYF
abundance: NA; j_gene: TRBJ1-2; v_gene: TRBV19; d_gene: NA; CDR3nt: TGTGCCAGTAGTATAGATGAGGGCTCCGTAAACTATGGCTACACCTTC; CDR3aa: CASSIDEGSVNYGYTF
abundance: NA; j_gene: TRBJ2-1; v_gene: TRBV7-9; d_gene: TRBD2; CDR3nt: TGTGCCAGCAGCTTAATGGGACTAGCGGGTTCTCTGGAGCAGTTCTTC; CDR3aa: CASSLMGLAGSLEQFF
abundance: NA; j_gene: TRBJ1-3; v_gene: TRBV7-2; d_gene: TRBD1; CDR3nt: TGTGCCAGCAGCTTACAAGCTAGATCAGGGGGCTCTGGAAACACCATATATTTT; CDR3aa: CASSLQARSGGSGNTIYF
abundance: NA; j_gene: TRBJ1-2; v_gene: TRBV30; d_gene: NA; CDR3nt: TGTGCCTGGAGTGCTCGGGGGACACCTTCTAACTATGGCTACACCTTC; CDR3aa: CAWSARGTPSNYGYTF
abundance: few; j_gene: TRBJ2-3; v_gene: TRBV27; d_gene: TRBD2; CDR3nt: TGTGCCAGCAGTCAGCGGGGTAGCGGAAGCACAGATACGCAGTATTTT; CDR3aa: CASSQRGSGSTDTQYF
abundance: NA; j_gene: TRBJ1-2; v_gene: TRBV4-3; d_gene: TRBD1; CDR3nt: TGCGCCAGCAGCCAAGAAACAGGGGTTGGGGGCTACACCTTC; CDR3aa: CASSQETGVGGYTF
abundance: NA; j_gene: TRBJ1-2; v_gene: TRBV28; d_gene: TRBD1; CDR3nt: TGTGCCAGCAGCGAATCAGGGGGTGGTGGCTATGGCTACACCTTC; CDR3aa: CASSESGGGGYGYTF
abundance: once; j_gene: TRBJ2-2; v_gene: TRBV25-1; d_gene: TRBD2; CDR3nt: TGTGCCAGCACCCGGACAGGACTAGCGGGCGGGGAGCTGTTTTTT; CDR3aa: CASTRTGLAGGELFF
abundance: NA; j_gene: TRBJ2-4; v_gene: TRBV20-1; d_gene: TRBD1; CDR3nt: TGCAGTGCTAGTGGGGACAGGGGATCCCCCCAAGCCAAAAACATTCAGTACTTC; CDR3aa: CSASGDRGSPQAKNIQYF
abundance: NA; j_gene: TRBJ2-3; v_gene: TRBV15; d_gene: NA; CDR3nt: TGTGCCACCAGCCGGGACCCAAGAATCTGGGGCACAGATACGCAGTATTTT; CDR3aa: CATSRDPRIWGTDTQYF
abundance: NA; j_gene: TRBJ2-3; v_gene: TRBV29-1; d_gene: NA; CDR3nt: TGCAGCGTCCTACGGGGCGGTTCCACAGATACGCAGTATTTT; CDR3aa: CSVLRGGSTDTQYF
abundance: NA; j_gene: TRBJ2-7; v_gene: TRBV11-2; d_gene: NA; CDR3nt: TGTGCCAGCAGCCCCGGACACACCCCCTACGAGCAGTACTTC; CDR3aa: CASSPGHTPYEQYF
abundance: few; j_gene: TRBJ1-5; v_gene: TRBV5-4; d_gene: NA; CDR3nt: TGTGCCAGCAGCCTTCCTAATCAGCCCCAGCATTTT; CDR3aa: CASSLPNQPQHF
abundance: few; j_gene: TRBJ2-3; v_gene: TRBV27; d_gene: NA; CDR3nt: TGTGCCAGCAGTAATAGCGGAGCCACAGATACGCAGTATTTT; CDR3aa: CASSNSGATDTQYF
abundance: NA; j_gene: TRBJ1-5; v_gene: TRBV19; d_gene: NA; CDR3nt: TGTGCCAGTAGGTACGGCAATCAGCCCCAGCATTTT; CDR3aa: CASRYGNQPQHF
abundance: NA; j_gene: TRBJ2-3; v_gene: TRBV5-3; d_gene: NA; CDR3nt: TGTGGACAAAGGGAGGAAGGGAACACAGATACGCAGTATTTT; CDR3aa: CGQREEGNTDTQYF
abundance: NA; j_gene: TRBJ1-5; v_gene: TRBV24-1; d_gene: TRBD1; CDR3nt: TGTGCCACCAGTGATTCCAGGACAGGTACCCGGGCCCAGCATTTT; CDR3aa: CATSDSRTGTRAQHF
abundance: NA; j_gene: TRBJ2-1; v_gene: TRBV7-9; d_gene: TRBD2; CDR3nt: TGTGCCAGCAGCTTCCAAAGCGGGACGTCCTACAATGAGCAGTTCTTC; CDR3aa: CASSFQSGTSYNEQFF
abundance: NA; j_gene: TRBJ1-1; v_gene: TRBV5-1; d_gene: NA; CDR3nt: TGCGCCAGCAGCTTGGGCGCGCTTGGGAACACTGAAGCTTTCTTT; CDR3aa: CASSLGALGNTEAFF
abundance: NA; j_gene: TRBJ2-1; v_gene: TRBV9; d_gene: TRBD2; CDR3nt: TGTGCCAGCAGCGTAGAACTAGCGGGAGTATTGGATGAGCAGTTCTTC; CDR3aa: CASSVELAGVLDEQFF
abundance: few; j_gene: TRBJ1-6; v_gene: TRBV30; d_gene: NA; CDR3nt: TGTGCCTGGAGTTCGCTCCTCGGATCCGATAGCTCCTATAATTCACCCCTCCACTTT; CDR3aa: CAWSSLLGSDSSYNSPLHF
abundance: NA; j_gene: TRBJ1-4; v_gene: TRBV7-9; d_gene: NA; CDR3nt: TGTGCCAGCAGCTCCGCACTTACAACTAATGAAAAACTGTTTTTT; CDR3aa: CASSSALTTNEKLFF
abundance: NA; j_gene: TRBJ2-3; v_gene: TRBV7-2; d_gene: TRBD1; CDR3nt: TGTGCCAGCAGCTTAGCTCCCGGGACAGGGGTGGGAGATACGCAGTATTTT; CDR3aa: CASSLAPGTGVGDTQYF